This T cell receptor (beta chain) was identified in a study of cytomegalovirus exposure and HLA in healthy donors. Regarding the study as a whole: One cluster of highly shared sequence variants probably arose as a sequencing artifact.

Details on this clone: Its target is unknown.

CDR1 and CDR2 from the germline V gene are SGHRS and YFSETQ. Trimming pared 4 bases from V and 8 bases from J, leaving 16 bases between. There are 14 residues in the CDR3. It was with 60 Vbeta and 13 Jbeta primers that the PCR ran. Method: immunoSEQ multiplex PCR; TCRdb's copy keeps in-frame clones and lacks some. The top ten hold about 20% of the sample, which has about 130,000 clones, approximately 82% seen once. The source is a man aged 18 to 30 in good health and CMV-seropositive. The chain uses TRBV5-1 and TRBJ2-1; TRBD2 is a possible D gene (6 bases). The sample taken for sequencing was PBMCs. The CDR3 is CASSLPGLPDEQFF. CDR3 DNA sequence: TGCGCCAGCAGCCTACCGGGACTGCCCGATGAGCAGTTCTTC.